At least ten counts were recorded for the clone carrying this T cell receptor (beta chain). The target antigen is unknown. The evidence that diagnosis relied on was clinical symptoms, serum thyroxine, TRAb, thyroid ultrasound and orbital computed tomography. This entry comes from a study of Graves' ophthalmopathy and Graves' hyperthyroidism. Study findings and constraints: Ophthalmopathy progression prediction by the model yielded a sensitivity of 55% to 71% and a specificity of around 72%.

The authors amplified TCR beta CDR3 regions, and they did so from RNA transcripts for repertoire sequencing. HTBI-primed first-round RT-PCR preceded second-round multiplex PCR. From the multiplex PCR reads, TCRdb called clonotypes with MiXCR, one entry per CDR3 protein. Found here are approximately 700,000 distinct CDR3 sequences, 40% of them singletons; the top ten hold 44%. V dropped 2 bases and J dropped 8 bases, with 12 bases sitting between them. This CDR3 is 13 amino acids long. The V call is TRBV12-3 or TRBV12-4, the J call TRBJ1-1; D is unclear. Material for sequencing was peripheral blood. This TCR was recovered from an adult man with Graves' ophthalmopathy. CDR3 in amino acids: CASSLPNRAEAFF. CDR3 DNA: TGTGCCAGCAGTTTACCGAATCGGGCAGAAGCTTTCTTT.